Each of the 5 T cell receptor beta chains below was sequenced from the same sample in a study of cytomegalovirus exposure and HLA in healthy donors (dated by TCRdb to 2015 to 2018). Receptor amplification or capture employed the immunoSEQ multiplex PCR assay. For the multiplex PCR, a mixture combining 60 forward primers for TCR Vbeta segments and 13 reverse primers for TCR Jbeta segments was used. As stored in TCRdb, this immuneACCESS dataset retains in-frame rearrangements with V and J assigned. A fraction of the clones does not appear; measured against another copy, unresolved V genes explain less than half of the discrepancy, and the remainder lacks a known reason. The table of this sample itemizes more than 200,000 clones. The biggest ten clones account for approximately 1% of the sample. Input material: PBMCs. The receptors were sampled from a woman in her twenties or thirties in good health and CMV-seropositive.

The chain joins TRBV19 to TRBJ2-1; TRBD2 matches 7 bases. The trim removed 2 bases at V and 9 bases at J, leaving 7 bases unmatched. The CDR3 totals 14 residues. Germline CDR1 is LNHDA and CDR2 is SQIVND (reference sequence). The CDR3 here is CASSITGGSSEQFF. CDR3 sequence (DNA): TGTGCCAGTAGTATAACGGGCGGGAGTAGTGAGCAGTTCTTC.

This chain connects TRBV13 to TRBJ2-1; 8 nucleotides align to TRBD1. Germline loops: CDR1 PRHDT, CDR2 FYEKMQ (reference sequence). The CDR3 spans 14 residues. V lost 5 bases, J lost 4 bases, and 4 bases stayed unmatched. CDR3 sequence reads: CASSHRDRYNEQFF. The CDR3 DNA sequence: TGTGCCAGCAGCCACCGGGACAGGTACAATGAGCAGTTCTTC.

This chain's CDR3 is CASSPPDRGGNQPQHF. DNA of the CDR3: TGTGCCAGCAGCCCCCCCGACAGGGGAGGAAATCAGCCCCAGCATTTT. This chain connects TRBV28 to TRBJ1-5, with 8 bases matching TRBD1. Losses at the gene ends were 6 bases for V and 4 bases for J; bases not matched to a gene: 11. Germline loops: CDR1 MDHEN, CDR2 SYDVKM. The CDR3 spans 16 residues.

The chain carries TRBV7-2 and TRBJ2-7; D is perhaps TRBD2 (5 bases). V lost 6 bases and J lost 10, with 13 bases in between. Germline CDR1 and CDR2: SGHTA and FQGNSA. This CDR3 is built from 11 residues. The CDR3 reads CASSTGSNQYF. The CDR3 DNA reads TGTGCCAGCAGTACGGGATCTAACCAGTACTTC.

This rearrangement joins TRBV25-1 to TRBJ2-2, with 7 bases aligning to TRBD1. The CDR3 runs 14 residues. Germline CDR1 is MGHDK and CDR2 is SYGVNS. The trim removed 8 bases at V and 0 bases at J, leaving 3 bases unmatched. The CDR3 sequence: CASSGTANTGELFF. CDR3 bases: TGTGCCAGCTCCGGGACAGCGAACACCGGGGAGCTGTTTTTT.